This TCR beta chain was obtained from a study of radiotherapy plus CTLA-4 blockade in lung cancer. The V gene's germline CDR1 is LNHDA and CDR2 SQIVND (reference sequence). Unmatched junction bases numbered 2, after V lost 1 base and J lost 7 bases. This CDR3 has 13 residues. Broader study findings: It was early blood T cell clone dynamics, with interferon-beta, that reportedly best predicted response. Some TCR clones had been derived from tumors. These clones expanded in peripheral blood after radiotherapy plus ipilimumab.

This clone was found once. Its antigen is not known. Sequenced by immunoSEQ multiplex PCR; TCRdb stores in-frame clones only, minus some. The table records about 62,000 clones, around 77% of them present only once. The V and J genes are TRBV19 and TRBJ2-3; 7 bases match TRBD2. This TCR derives from a human donor with non-small cell lung cancer who had a complete response to radiotherapy plus ipilimumab. This material consisted of peripheral blood, taken from a patient treated with radiotherapy plus ipilimumab. CDR3 DNA sequence: TGTGCCAGTAGTATAGGGGGGGGGAATACGCAGTATTTT. Its translation is CASSIGGGNTQYF. Based on the CDR3 plus reference TRBV19 and TRBJ2-3, the full variable domain is DGGITQSPKYLFRKEGQNVTLSCEQNLNHDAMYWYRQDPGQGLRLIYYSQIVNDFQKGDIAEGYSVSREKKESFPLTVTSAQKNPTAFYLCASSIGGGNTQYFGPGTRLTVL.